This T cell receptor (beta chain) was identified in a study of T cell repertoires in cytomegalovirus infection (dated by TCRdb to the late 2010s). For the study in its entirety: Peptide stimulations targeted recently identified HLA-C-restricted CMV epitopes, whose presentation resists viral immunomodulation, together with well-studied HLA-B-restricted epitopes. The HLA type of each donor mattered for the analysis, because public TCR beta signatures pointed to carriage of CMV infection along with the matching HLA type.

Trimmed from V: 7 bases; trimmed from J: 0 bases; junction bases lacking a gene match: 3. The CDR3, from cysteine to phenylalanine, totals 14 residues. Only the CDR3 region is kept as DNA, spanning 42 bases read in frame from base 1. Taken from the germline V gene, the CDR1 and CDR2 loops are SQVTM and ANQGSEA. In the paper's terms, the treatment or condition label means: in vitro stimulation with specific CMV peptide epitopes to enrich CMV-specific T cells. The study at large found these results: In both this cohort and an independent roughly 360-donor cohort, the cumulative frequency of public TCR beta family members distinguished carriers of CMV infection plus the relevant HLA type. The ex vivo response was dominated by HLA-C-restricted CMV-specific TCR beta clonotypes, which also provided the single most frequent clonotype in two of eight donors.

With regard to this clonotype: What antigen it recognizes has not been identified. One base away there is no much larger clone; base qualities are not given.

The listed sequencing device is Illumina HiSeq 1500. Using fastp trimming at Q25 and MiXCR clonotype assembly, TCRdb reanalyzed the public sequencing data and kept in-frame beta chains. Rows matching on CDR3 protein sequence are summarized as one entry with the most common DNA and genes. In all, the sample holds roughly 160,000 distinct CDR3 sequences, and 20% to 25% of those were seen once. Of the sample, 20% to 30% falls within the top ten clones. The sequence came from a human donor in good health (CMV status not recorded). Some clones in this sample may be carry-over from other donors' samples. The sequences come from CD8+ T cells from cultured PBMCs, collected from culture after CMV antigen stimulation. The chain is assembled from TRBV29-1 and TRBJ2-1, and 10 bases in between align with TRBD2. The encoded CDR3 is CSAVAGGSYNEQFF. The DNA is as follows: TGCAGCGCCGTAGCGGGGGGCTCCTACAATGAGCAGTTCTTC.